Below, one T cell receptor (beta chain) is given with its context. The CDR3 covers 20 residues. Per the germline V gene, CDR1 is SGDLS and CDR2 is YYNGEE. With V trimmed by 0 bases and J by 6 bases, 17 bases remained unmatched. The source of the sample is a study of T cells in Graves' hyperthyroidism and ophthalmopathy. Amplified regions were TCR beta CDR3 sequences from RNA transcripts. A first-round RT-PCR of the TCR CDR3 used the HTBI primer set. TCRdb re-analysed the multiplex PCR reads in MiXCR, keeping a single row per CDR3 protein. The sample lists hundreds of thousands of distinct CDR3 sequences, around 14% occurring once.

This TCR was sampled from a woman between 18 and 30 years old with Graves' hyperthyroidism. The chain couples TRBV9 to TRBJ2-1, with 11 positions matching TRBD2. Sequencing was done on a sample of blood. This CDR3 reads CASSVAGRLAGSKMVNEQFF. CDR3 DNA sequence: TGTGCCAGCAGCGTAGCTGGGAGACTAGCGGGATCTAAGATGGTCAATGAGCAGTTCTTC. Combining the CDR3 with reference TRBV9 and TRBJ2-1 gives the whole variable domain DSGVTQTPKHLITATGQRVTLRCSPRSGDLSVYWYQQSLDQGLQFLIQYYNGEERAKGNILERFSAQQFPDLHSELNLSSLELGDSALYFCASSVAGRLAGSKMVNEQFFGPGTRLTVL.